Listed below are T cell receptor beta chains from one sample, sequenced in a study of T cells after yellow fever vaccination. Using its own MiXCR run on the 5' RACE reads, TCRdb lists one record per CDR3 protein. This table has 500,000 to 700,000 distinct CDR3 sequences, roughly 21% appearing once. Sequencing used PBMCs, obtained 15 days after the yellow fever booster vaccination. The receptors here all came from a man aged 25-40 years who received the YFV17D yellow fever vaccine. The CDR3 runs from the conserved cysteine through the conserved F or W. A D gene is named only where the DNA matches it firmly. Not every row has a clone size; where given, it reads once, few, many or a size class.

J: TRBJ2-4
V: TRBV7-2
D: TRBD2
size: many
DNA: TGTGCCAGCAGCCCCTCGGGGGGGGTGGCCAAAAACATTCAGTACTTC
CDR3: CASSPSGGVAKNIQYF

J: TRBJ2-1
V: TRBV5-5
D: -
size: -
DNA: TGTGCCAGCAGCTTGGGCGGCTTCTCCTACAATGAGCAGTTCTTC
CDR3: CASSLGGFSYNEQFF

J: TRBJ2-7
V: TRBV5-4
D: -
size: -
DNA: TGTGCCAGCAGCTTGGATAGGTTTGGAAGCGAGCAGTACTTC
CDR3: CASSLDRFGSEQYF

J: TRBJ2-1
V: TRBV5-1
D: TRBD2
size: few
DNA: TGCGCCAGCAGCCCGGAGCGGGGATACAATGAGCAGTTCTTC
CDR3: CASSPERGYNEQFF

J: TRBJ2-1
V: TRBV15
D: -
size: -
DNA: TGTGCCACCAGTCGCGGGGCCCCTAGATCTAACAATGAGCAGTTCTTC
CDR3: CATSRGAPRSNNEQFF

J: TRBJ2-1
V: TRBV29-1
D: TRBD2
size: -
DNA: TGCAGCCTTAGTAGCGGGAGCCCCAATGAGCAGTTCTTC
CDR3: CSLSSGSPNEQFF

J: TRBJ2-1
V: TRBV6-2/TRBV6-3
D: TRBD2
size: few
DNA: TGTGCCAGCAGCCCCTTTTCGACTAGCGCGAACAATGAGCAGTTCTTC
CDR3: CASSPFSTSANNEQFF

J: TRBJ1-3
V: TRBV6-5
D: -
size: -
DNA: TGTGCCAGCAGCGTCGGTGACACCATATATTTT
CDR3: CASSVGDTIYF

J: TRBJ1-4
V: TRBV12-3/TRBV12-4
D: -
size: few
DNA: TGTGCCAGCTCCCGTACCCCAACTAATGAAAAACTGTTTTTT
CDR3: CASSRTPTNEKLFF

J: TRBJ2-2
V: TRBV30
D: -
size: -
DNA: TGTGCCTGGAGGCGGCCCGGAGGGACCGGGGAGCTGTTTTTT
CDR3: CAWRRPGGTGELFF

J: TRBJ2-7
V: TRBV6-1
D: -
size: -
DNA: TGTGCCAGCAGCGCCCGAAGACCGGTGGGGTACGAGCAGTACTTC
CDR3: CASSARRPVGYEQYF

J: TRBJ2-5
V: TRBV7-9
D: TRBD2
size: few
DNA: TGTGCCAGCAGCTTAAGTACTAGCGGGAAAGAGACCCAGTACTTC
CDR3: CASSLSTSGKETQYF

J: TRBJ2-1
V: TRBV9
D: -
size: many
DNA: TGTGCCAGCAGCGAGGCGGGTGAGCAGTTCTTC
CDR3: CASSEAGEQFF

J: TRBJ1-1
V: TRBV5-1
D: -
size: few
DNA: TGCGCCAGCAGCTTGGGGGTTGGAGATGAAGCTTTCTTT
CDR3: CASSLGVGDEAFF

J: TRBJ2-7
V: TRBV7-2
D: -
size: -
DNA: TGTGCCAGCAGCTTAGGTGAAGGCGCCGAGCAGTACTTC
CDR3: CASSLGEGAEQYF

J: TRBJ1-1
V: TRBV7-7
D: -
size: many
DNA: TGTGCTAGCAGCCCCCACGTAGAGACTGAAGCTTTCTTT
CDR3: CASSPHVETEAFF

J: TRBJ2-7
V: TRBV12-3/TRBV12-4
D: TRBD2
size: -
DNA: TGTGCCAGCATTCCCTCGGCTAGCGGGAGATCCCACGAGCAGTACTTC
CDR3: CASIPSASGRSHEQYF

J: TRBJ2-1
V: TRBV9
D: -
size: -
DNA: TGTGCCAGCAGCTCCCCTCGGGACGGAGCATACAATGAGCAGTTCTTC
CDR3: CASSSPRDGAYNEQFF

J: TRBJ2-3
V: TRBV7-8
D: TRBD2
size: -
DNA: TGTGCCAGCAGCTTACTAGCGGGACCAGATACGCAGTATTTT
CDR3: CASSLLAGPDTQYF

J: TRBJ1-2
V: TRBV6-2/TRBV6-3
D: -
size: -
DNA: TGTGCCAGCAGTTACTCGAATCGGCGAAATGGCTACACCTTC
CDR3: CASSYSNRRNGYTF

J: TRBJ2-2
V: TRBV14
D: -
size: many
DNA: TGTGCCAGCAGTCCCTACACCGGGGAGCTGTTTTTT
CDR3: CASSPYTGELFF

J: TRBJ2-5
V: TRBV29-1
D: TRBD2
size: -
DNA: TGCAGCGTGCGGAGGGGGACTAGCGGGAGTGAGACCCAGTACTTC
CDR3: CSVRRGTSGSETQYF

J: TRBJ1-1
V: TRBV10-3
D: -
size: -
DNA: TGTGCCATCAGTGCTAGGGTATGGGACACTGAAGCTTTCTTT
CDR3: CAISARVWDTEAFF

J: TRBJ2-1
V: TRBV7-8
D: -
size: many
DNA: TGTGCCAGCAGCTCCCCTCGGCGGGATTGGTCCTACAATGAGCAGTTCTTC
CDR3: CASSSPRRDWSYNEQFF

J: TRBJ2-3
V: TRBV10-3
D: TRBD1
size: -
DNA: TGTGCCATCAGTGAGTCGAAAGGAGGACAGGCTAGCACAGATACGCAGTATTTT
CDR3: CAISESKGGQASTDTQYF

J: TRBJ2-7
V: TRBV9
D: TRBD2
size: few
DNA: TGTGCCAGCAGCGTAGCTTCTAGCGGGAGATACGAGCAGTACTTC
CDR3: CASSVASSGRYEQYF

J: TRBJ2-2
V: TRBV4-2
D: TRBD1
size: -
DNA: TGTGCCAGCAGCCTACACCGGGACAGGGGGGTTAGTACCGGGGAGCTGTTTTTT
CDR3: CASSLHRDRGVSTGELFF

J: TRBJ2-3
V: TRBV15
D: -
size: -
DNA: TGTGCCACCAGCAGTGGAAGGTTCGGGGATACGCAGTATTTT
CDR3: CATSSGRFGDTQYF

J: TRBJ2-1
V: TRBV7-2
D: -
size: few
DNA: TGTGCCAGCAGCTTAGTATTTGGGAGCGGCGAAAATGAGCAGTTCTTC
CDR3: CASSLVFGSGENEQFF

J: TRBJ2-1
V: TRBV29-1
D: TRBD2
size: few
DNA: TGCAGCGTCTCTAGCGGGAGGGACTACAATGAGCAGTTCTTC
CDR3: CSVSSGRDYNEQFF

J: TRBJ2-2
V: TRBV11-2
D: -
size: -
DNA: TGTGCCAGCAGCAGGCTGGAGACCGGGGAGCTGTTTTTT
CDR3: CASSRLETGELFF

J: TRBJ2-7
V: TRBV28
D: -
size: few
DNA: TGTGCCAGCAGTTCCCCGAAAAGAACCAGTACCTACGAGCAGTACTTC
CDR3: CASSSPKRTSTYEQYF

J: TRBJ2-3
V: TRBV20-1
D: -
size: -
DNA: TGCAGTGCTAGAAAGACAGGTCGCACAGATACGCAGTATTTT
CDR3: CSARKTGRTDTQYF

J: TRBJ2-7
V: TRBV11-1
D: TRBD2
size: -
DNA: TGTGCCAGCAGCCCCAACCCTTTCGTTAGCGGGAGGGCAGTCGAGCAGTACTTC
CDR3: CASSPNPFVSGRAVEQYF

J: TRBJ2-2
V: TRBV6-5
D: -
size: few
DNA: TGTGCCAGCAGTTACTTGGGGGGAGCGGCCACCGGGGAGCTGTTTTTT
CDR3: CASSYLGGAATGELFF

J: TRBJ2-7
V: TRBV9
D: TRBD1
size: few
DNA: TGTGCCAGCAGCGCGAACCGGGACAGGGGTATCCACGAGCAGTACTTC
CDR3: CASSANRDRGIHEQYF

J: TRBJ2-1
V: TRBV29-1
D: -
size: -
DNA: TGCAGCGTTGAAGGGTCCAGCTCCGTGAATGAGCAGTTCTTC
CDR3: CSVEGSSSVNEQFF

J: TRBJ1-1
V: TRBV20-1
D: TRBD1
size: -
DNA: TGCAGTGCTCCGTCACAGGGGGCTTACACTGAAGCTTTCTTT
CDR3: CSAPSQGAYTEAFF

J: TRBJ2-1
V: TRBV2
D: -
size: few
DNA: TGTGCCAGCAGTGAAGCGTTGACGGGAGACTACAATGAGCAGTTCTTC
CDR3: CASSEALTGDYNEQFF

J: TRBJ2-2
V: TRBV15
D: -
size: few
DNA: TGTGCCACCAGCAGAAGGACCCTGGGTGGGGAGCTGTTTTTT
CDR3: CATSRRTLGGELFF

J: TRBJ2-6
V: TRBV5-1
D: -
size: few
DNA: TGCGCCAGCAGCTCCCAGGGAGGAGGGGCCAACGTCCTGACTTTC
CDR3: CASSSQGGGANVLTF

J: TRBJ1-1
V: TRBV27
D: -
size: many
DNA: TGTGCCAGCAGTAGCCAGTTGAACACTGAAGCTTTCTTT
CDR3: CASSSQLNTEAFF

J: TRBJ2-6
V: TRBV10-3
D: TRBD1
size: few
DNA: TGTGCCATCACCCCGGGACAGGGAGGGTCTGGGGCCAACGTCCTGACTTTC
CDR3: CAITPGQGGSGANVLTF

J: TRBJ2-7
V: TRBV6-2/TRBV6-3
D: -
size: -
DNA: TGTGCCAGCAAAAGTGACAGGTCCTACGAGCAGTACTTC
CDR3: CASKSDRSYEQYF

J: TRBJ2-7
V: TRBV12-3/TRBV12-4
D: -
size: -
DNA: TGTGCCAGCAGTTTACCCGTCGGGCTAGACCATAAAATCTACGAGCAGTACTTC
CDR3: CASSLPVGLDHKIYEQYF

J: TRBJ2-5
V: TRBV9
D: -
size: -
DNA: TGTGCCAGCAGCGAATTCGCAGGGGAAGAGACCCAGTACTTC
CDR3: CASSEFAGEETQYF

J: TRBJ2-1
V: TRBV7-7
D: TRBD2
size: many
DNA: TGTGCCAGCAGCGATGGACTAGGCAACGATGAGCAGTTCTTC
CDR3: CASSDGLGNDEQFF

J: TRBJ2-5
V: TRBV7-8
D: -
size: -
DNA: TGTGCCAGCACCGGGGTAGGGGGGCAGACCCAGTACTTC
CDR3: CASTGVGGQTQYF

J: TRBJ1-1
V: TRBV14
D: -
size: -
DNA: TGTGCCAGCAGCCAAGCCTCGACGCGGAAGGCTTTCTTT
CDR3: CASSQASTRKAFF

J: TRBJ2-3
V: TRBV12-3/TRBV12-4
D: -
size: few
DNA: TGTGCCAGCAGTTTTCAGCGTGGGCGGACAGATACGCAGTATTTT
CDR3: CASSFQRGRTDTQYF

J: TRBJ2-3
V: TRBV10-3
D: TRBD2
size: few
DNA: TGTGCCATCAGTGATCCGGGACTAGCGGGAGGGGGCACAGATACGCAGTATTTT
CDR3: CAISDPGLAGGGTDTQYF

J: TRBJ2-7
V: TRBV5-1
D: TRBD2
size: -
DNA: TGCGCCAGCAGCACCGGGAGGGGAATCAACGAGCAGTACTTC
CDR3: CASSTGRGINEQYF

J: TRBJ1-5
V: TRBV28
D: -
size: -
DNA: TGTGCCAGCAGTTTGGCGACGAGCGGTCAGCCCCAGCATTTT
CDR3: CASSLATSGQPQHF

J: TRBJ2-7
V: TRBV7-2
D: -
size: -
DNA: TGTGCCAGCAGCCCCGATGTCGTTCTGGTGCAGTACTTC
CDR3: CASSPDVVLVQYF

J: TRBJ2-1
V: TRBV7-2
D: -
size: few
DNA: TGTGCCAGCAGCCCGGGTGGGGATTTAGGCGAGCAGTTCTTC
CDR3: CASSPGGDLGEQFF